This entry is about one T cell receptor (beta chain). The sample holds a few counts of this clonotype. Its target antigen remains unknown. It has no much larger one-base neighbor in the sample; base qualities were not kept. To prepare the library, PCR was applied. The sequencing machine was an Illumina HiSeq 2500. TCR library preparation used molecular barcoding, with unique molecular identifiers applied to normalize quantification of the TCRbeta repertoire. TCRdb cleaned the public reads at Q25 with fastp, built clones with MiXCR and kept in-frame beta chains. Every CDR3 protein is listed once, alongside the most common genes and DNA of its rows. Across this sample there are 600,000 to 700,000 distinct CDR3 sequences, with around 13% seen only once. Approximately 0.8% of the sample is held by the ten biggest clonotypes. Including cysteine and phenylalanine, the CDR3 has 15 amino acids. Only the CDR3 part of the read is kept: 45 bases, read in frame from the first base. CDR1 is given as SGHRS and CDR2 as YFSETQ, both from the germline V gene. V loses 4 bases of germline sequence and J loses 0 bases, and the interval between the two ends is 11 bases.

The treatment or condition label of this sample denotes: allogeneic hematopoietic cell transplantation with graft depleted of TCRalphabeta T cells and CD19 B cells. TCRalphabeta/CD19-depleted allogeneic hematopoietic cell grafts were given to the transplant recipients, all of whom were children. The data belong to a study of T-cell reconstitution after alpha-beta-depleted transplantation in children (dated by TCRdb to 2016 to 2017). Context from the whole study: Using TCR repertoire profiling, the study followed T-cell immune reconstitution in a quantitative way in children after TCRalphabeta/CD19-depleted allogeneic hematopoietic cell transplantation. What the work shows at the level of the full study, not this receptor alone: In some patients, the high TCRbeta diversity seen at day 60 was put down to recipient T cells and intrathymic progenitors that had survived conditioning. The apparently early recovery of alphabetaT-cell counts about two months after transplant reportedly depended on only several hundred rapidly expanded clones that came from non-depleted graft cells. Hyperexpanded clone frequencies declined over subsequent months; after one year, T-cell counts and TCRbeta diversity were mostly attributed to newly produced T cells.

The sequence was collected from a girl aged 2 to 10 with congenital amegakaryocytic thrombocytopenia, due to receive a stem cell transplant. The sample in question was PBMCs, obtained before TCRalphabeta/CD19-depleted stem cell transplant. The chain was built from TRBV5-1 and TRBJ2-1; a tentative D call is TRBD2 (5 bases match). The encoded CDR3 is CASSPWESSYNEQFF. The nucleotide sequence reads TGCGCCAGCAGCCCGTGGGAGAGCTCCTACAATGAGCAGTTCTTC.